This T cell receptor (beta chain) comes out of a study of identical twins. General study points: Zero-insertion analyses might be partly confounded by invariant T cells like MAIT and iNKT. Monozygotic twin pairs showed more out-of-frame TCR alpha sharing than models estimated.

The germline gives CDR1 LGHNA, CDR2 YSLEER. The V segment lost 4 bases and the J segment 1 base; nucleotides outside the gene matches: 5. This CDR3 comprises 16 residues. This clonotype was seen many times. Its specificity is unknown. MiXCR, applied by TCRdb to the 5' RACE reads, yields one record per CDR3 protein. The sample lists under 350,000 distinct CDR3 sequences, around 9.7% occurring once. These same data were also listed under a study on yellow fever vaccine responses in identical twins. Per that paper: Convergence reportedly seemed to mark part of the twins' vaccine T cell response, with personalization marking the rest.

Sequences were obtained from CD8+ T cells sorted from blood. This chain joins TRBV4-3 and TRBJ2-1; 9 bases match TRBD2. The TCR sequence derives from a young woman in good health. This CDR3 is CASSPTSGASYNEQFF. DNA for the CDR3: TGCGCCAGCAGCCCGACTAGCGGAGCGTCCTACAATGAGCAGTTCTTC.